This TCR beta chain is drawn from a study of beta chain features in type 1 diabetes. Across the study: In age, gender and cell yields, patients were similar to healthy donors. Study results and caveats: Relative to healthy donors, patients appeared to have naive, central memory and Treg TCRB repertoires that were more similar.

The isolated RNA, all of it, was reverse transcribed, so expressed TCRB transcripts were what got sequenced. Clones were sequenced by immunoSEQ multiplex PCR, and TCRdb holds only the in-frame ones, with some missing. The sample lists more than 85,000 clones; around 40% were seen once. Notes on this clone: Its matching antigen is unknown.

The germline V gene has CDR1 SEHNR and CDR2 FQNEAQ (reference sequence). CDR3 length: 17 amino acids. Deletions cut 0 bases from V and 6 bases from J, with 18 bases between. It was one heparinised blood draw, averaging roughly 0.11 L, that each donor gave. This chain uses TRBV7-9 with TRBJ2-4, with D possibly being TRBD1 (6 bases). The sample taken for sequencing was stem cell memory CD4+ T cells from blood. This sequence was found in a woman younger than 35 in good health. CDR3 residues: CASSLAQAAGAVNIQYF. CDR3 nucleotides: TGTGCCAGCAGCTTAGCGCAAGCCGCAGGGGCGGTAAACATTCAGTACTTC.